The 15 T cell receptor beta chains listed next were all sequenced from one sample in a study of T-cell reconstitution after alpha-beta-depleted transplantation in children. Preparation of the TCRbeta library used unique molecular identifiers. TCRdb called the PCR reads again in MiXCR, with one record for every CDR3 protein. The sample lists hundreds of thousands of distinct CDR3 sequences; 16% were seen once. The sample was PBMCs from the stem cell graft donor, taken from the stem cell graft. The receptors come from a human donor who donated a stem cell graft to a child with acute myeloid leukemia.

This clonotype was found many times. The CDR3 protein is CASSQRDRRNIQYF. CDR3 sequence (DNA): TGTGCCAGCAGCCAGCGGGACAGAAGGAACATTCAGTACTTC. This chain links TRBV7-2 with TRBJ2-4, with D possibly being TRBD1 or TRBD2 (7 bases each). Germline values: CDR1 SGHTA, CDR2 FQGNSA. The CDR3 length is 14 residues. V lost 5 bases to trimming and J lost 7 bases, with 15 bases between them.

This clonotype was recorded a few times. The V call is TRBV20-1, the J call TRBJ1-5; D call uncertain. V lost 0 bases and J 4 bases, leaving 13 bases between the germline ends. Germline V lookup: CDR1 DFQATT, CDR2 SNEGSKA (reference sequence). CDR3 length: 15 residues. Here the CDR3 reads CSARDIVSRNQPQHF. The CDR3 region has the DNA TGCAGTGCTAGAGATATAGTGTCTAGAAATCAGCCCCAGCATTTT.

This clonotype has ten or more counts. V and J are TRBV20-1 and TRBJ1-1; the D gene is possibly TRBD1 (5 bases). CDR3 length: 14 residues. With 6 bases removed from V and 0 bases from J, the gap between germline ends came to 14 bases. The V gene's germline CDR1 is DFQATT and CDR2 SNEGSKA (reference sequence). CDR3 protein: CSARGLKMNTEAFF. For the CDR3, the DNA is TGCAGTGCACGGGGACTGAAAATGAACACTGAAGCTTTCTTT.

This chain joins TRBV18 and TRBJ1-1; the D gene is possibly TRBD1 (5 bases). Germline CDR1 and CDR2: KGHSH and LQKENI. V lost 1 base and J 0 bases, leaving 9 bases between the germline ends. The CDR3 loop spans 15 amino acids. Here the CDR3 reads CASSPRSGLNTEAFF. The CDR3 bases are TGTGCCAGCTCACCACGTTCAGGGTTGAACACTGAAGCTTTCTTT.

There are a few counts of this clonotype. The rearrangement uses TRBV30 and TRBJ1-1; maybe TRBD1 (5 bases). Germline V gene lookup returns CDR1 GTSNPN and CDR2 SVGIG (reference sequence). V was cut by 4 bases and J by 7 bases, with 13 bases left in between. The CDR3 length is 12 residues. CDR3 sequence: CAWTPGRLEAFF. In DNA form, the CDR3 reads TGTGCCTGGACCCCGGGGCGGCTTGAAGCTTTCTTT.

This clonotype has at least ten counts. V gene TRBV20-1 combines with J gene TRBJ2-3; TRBD2 aligns across 9 bases. Germline lookup yields CDR1 DFQATT and CDR2 SNEGSKA (reference sequence). V lost 5 bases and J lost 5; bases outside the gene matches: 11. There are 15 residues in the CDR3. The CDR3 region has the DNA TGCAGTGCTCCTAGGAGCGGGGGGAGGAAAGATACGCAGTATTTT. This codes for CSAPRSGGRKDTQYF.

The rearrangement uses TRBV12-3 or TRBV12-4 and TRBJ2-1; 8 bases are shared with TRBD2. This CDR3 comprises 14 residues. After removal of 3 bases from V and 8 bases from J, the junction contained 6 bases not matched to a gene. CDR3 DNA sequence: TGTGCCAGCAGTTTCCGGCGGGGGGTGGATGAGCAGTTCTTC. Protein: CASSFRRGVDEQFF.

This clonotype was counted ten times or more. The chain couples TRBV11-2 to TRBJ1-2; 9 bases line up with TRBD1. Trimming removed 4 bases from V and 3 bases from J; junction bases left unmatched: 6. The germline CDR1 and CDR2 sequences are SGHAT and FQNNGV. The CDR3 spans 15 residues. In DNA, the CDR3 is TGTGCCAGCAGCTCGGGGACAGGGACCCACTATGGCTACACCTTC. Encoded protein: CASSSGTGTHYGYTF.

This clonotype was found many times. J is TRBJ1-1 and V is TRBV20-1; D perhaps matches TRBD1 (6 bases). Germline V gene data show CDR1 as DFQATT and CDR2 as SNEGSKA (reference sequence). V was clipped by 1 base and J by 3 bases, with 12 bases between them. The CDR3 totals 14 residues. CDR3 bases: TGCAGTGCTAGAGTTCTTACAGGGTACACTGAAGCTTTCTTT. This encodes CSARVLTGYTEAFF.

This clonotype turned up a few times. The V gene is TRBV6-2 or TRBV6-3, the J gene TRBJ1-6, with TRBD1 as a possible D gene (6 bases). V was trimmed by 0 bases and J by 10 bases, leaving 13 bases between them. CDR1 and CDR2 (germline): MNHEY, SVGEGT. The CDR3 totals 15 residues. Here the CDR3 DNA reads TGTGCCAGCAGTTACTCGTTTCAGGGGAAATCACCCCTCCACTTT. This encodes CASSYSFQGKSPLHF.

The sample holds a few counts of this clonotype. V is TRBV6-1 and J is TRBJ2-3; 9 positions match TRBD2. This CDR3 has 21 residues. Germline loops: CDR1 MNHNS, CDR2 SASEGT. The V and J ends lost 4 bases and 0 bases, in that order; junction bases with no gene match: 20. Written as DNA, the CDR3 is TGTGCCAGCAGTGCTGGCTGGACCCTCGGCGGGGGGGCCGTGAGCACAGATACGCAGTATTTT. Translated, it gives CASSAGWTLGGGAVSTDTQYF.

The chain recombines TRBV7-2 with TRBJ1-3; D may be TRBD1 (5 bases). In germline, CDR1 is SGHTA, CDR2 FQGNSA. The V and J ends lost 5 bases and 0 bases respectively, with 11 bases between them. This CDR3 is built from 15 residues. The DNA for the CDR3 is TGTGCCAGCAGCCCCGAGGGGAGCTCTGGAAACACCATATATTTT. This codes for CASSPEGSSGNTIYF.

The rearrangement links TRBV7-8 to TRBJ1-1, with D tentatively TRBD1 (6 bases). V lost 5 bases, J lost 11 bases, and 15 bases lay in between. The CDR3 runs to 12 residues. The germline V gene has CDR1 SGHVS and CDR2 FQNEAQ. CDR3 residues: CASSPQGLRAFF. CDR3 coding DNA: TGTGCCAGCAGCCCACAGGGCCTGAGGGCTTTCTTT.

This clonotype was picked up a small number of times. The V gene is TRBV10-3, the J gene TRBJ2-2; 13 nucleotides align to TRBD2. V trimming: 6 bases; J trimming: 0 bases; junction bases outside the gene matches: 4. The CDR3 extends over 17 amino acids. Germline V lookup: CDR1 ENHRY, CDR2 SYGVKD. The CDR3 DNA reads TGTGCCATCAGGACTAGCGGGGGGAACGCGAACACCGGGGAGCTGTTTTTT. Amino acid sequence: CAIRTSGGNANTGELFF.

The V gene is TRBV20-1, the J gene TRBJ1-4; D call uncertain. CDR1 and CDR2 from the germline V gene are DFQATT and SNEGSKA (reference sequence). Trimming pared 6 bases from V and 5 bases from J, leaving 13 bases between. This CDR3 comprises 13 residues. The CDR3 coding sequence is TGCAGTGCAGCGGGCCAAGTAAATGAAAAACTGTTTTTT. Protein sequence: CSAAGQVNEKLFF.